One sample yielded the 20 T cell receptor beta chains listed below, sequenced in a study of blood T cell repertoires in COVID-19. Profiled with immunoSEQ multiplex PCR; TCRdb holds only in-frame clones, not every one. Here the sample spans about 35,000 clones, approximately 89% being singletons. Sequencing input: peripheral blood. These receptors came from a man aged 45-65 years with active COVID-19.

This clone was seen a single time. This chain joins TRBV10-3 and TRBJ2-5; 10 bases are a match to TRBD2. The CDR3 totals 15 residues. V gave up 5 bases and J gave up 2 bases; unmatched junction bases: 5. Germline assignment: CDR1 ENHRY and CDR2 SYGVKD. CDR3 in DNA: TGTGCCATCAGTCCCGGGACTAGCGATCAAGAGACCCAGTACTTC. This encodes CAISPGTSDQETQYF.

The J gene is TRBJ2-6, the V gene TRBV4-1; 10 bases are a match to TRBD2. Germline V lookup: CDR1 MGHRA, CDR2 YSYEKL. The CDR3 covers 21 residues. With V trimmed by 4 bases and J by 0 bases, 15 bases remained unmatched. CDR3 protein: CASSLSFLAGGLDSGANVLTF. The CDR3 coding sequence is TGCGCCAGCAGCCTTTCATTTTTAGCGGGAGGACTTGACTCTGGGGCCAACGTCCTGACTTTC.

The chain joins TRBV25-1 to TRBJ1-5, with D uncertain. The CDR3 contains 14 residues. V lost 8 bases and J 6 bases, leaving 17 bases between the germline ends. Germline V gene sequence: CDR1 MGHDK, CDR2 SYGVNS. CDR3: CASQAHGFSQPQHF. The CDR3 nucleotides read TGTGCCAGCCAAGCCCACGGGTTCTCTCAGCCCCAGCATTTT.

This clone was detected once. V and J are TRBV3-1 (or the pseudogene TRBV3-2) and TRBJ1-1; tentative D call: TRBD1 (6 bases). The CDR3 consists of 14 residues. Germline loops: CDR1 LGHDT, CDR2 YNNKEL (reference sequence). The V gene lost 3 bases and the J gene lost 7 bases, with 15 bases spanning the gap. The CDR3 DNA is TGTGCCAGCAGCCATCCAGGGGATTTGGGTGAAGCTTTCTTT. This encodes CASSHPGDLGEAFF.

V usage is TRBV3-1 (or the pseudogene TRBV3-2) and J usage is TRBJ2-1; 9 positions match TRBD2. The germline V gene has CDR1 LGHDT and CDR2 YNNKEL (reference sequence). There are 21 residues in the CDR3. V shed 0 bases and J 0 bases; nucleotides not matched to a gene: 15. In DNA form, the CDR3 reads TGTGCCAGCAGCCAAGATCCTTGGCTAGCGGGGAGCATTAGCTCCTACAATGAGCAGTTCTTC. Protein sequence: CASSQDPWLAGSISSYNEQFF.

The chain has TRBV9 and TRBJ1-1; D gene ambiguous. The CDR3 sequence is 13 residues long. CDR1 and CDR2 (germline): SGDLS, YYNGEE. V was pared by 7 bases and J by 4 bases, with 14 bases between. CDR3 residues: CASPETPATEAFF. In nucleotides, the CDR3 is TGTGCCAGCCCCGAGACTCCGGCCACTGAAGCTTTCTTT.

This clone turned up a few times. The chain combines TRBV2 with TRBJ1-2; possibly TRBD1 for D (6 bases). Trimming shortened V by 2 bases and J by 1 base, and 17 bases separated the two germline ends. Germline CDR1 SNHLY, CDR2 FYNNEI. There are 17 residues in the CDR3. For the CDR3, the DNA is TGTGCCAGCAGTGAATTAGTAAGGGACATTTTTAACTATGGCTACACCTTC. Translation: CASSELVRDIFNYGYTF.

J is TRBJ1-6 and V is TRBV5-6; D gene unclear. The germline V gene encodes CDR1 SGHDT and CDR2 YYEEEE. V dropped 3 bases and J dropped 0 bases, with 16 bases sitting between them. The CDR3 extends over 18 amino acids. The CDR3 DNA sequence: TGTGCCAGCAGCTGGCGATTCTTACAGAGCTCCTATAATTCACCCCTCCACTTT. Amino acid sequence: CASSWRFLQSSYNSPLHF.

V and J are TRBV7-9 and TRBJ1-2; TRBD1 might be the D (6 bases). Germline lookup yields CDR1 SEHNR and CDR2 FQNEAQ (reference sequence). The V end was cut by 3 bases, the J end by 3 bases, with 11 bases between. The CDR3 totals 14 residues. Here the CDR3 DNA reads TGTGCCAGCAGCTTTAGTAACAGGGACTATGGCTACACCTTC. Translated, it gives CASSFSNRDYGYTF.

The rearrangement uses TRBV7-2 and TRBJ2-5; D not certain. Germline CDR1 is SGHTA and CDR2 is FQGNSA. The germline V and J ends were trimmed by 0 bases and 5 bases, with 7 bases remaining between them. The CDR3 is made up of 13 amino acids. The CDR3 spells CASSLARRETQYF. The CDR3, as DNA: TGTGCCAGCAGCTTAGCCCGCAGGGAGACCCAGTACTTC.

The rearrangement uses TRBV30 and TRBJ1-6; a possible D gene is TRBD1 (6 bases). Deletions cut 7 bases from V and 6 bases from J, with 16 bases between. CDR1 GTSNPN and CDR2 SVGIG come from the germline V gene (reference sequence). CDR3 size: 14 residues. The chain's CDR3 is CASVYRDVNSPLHF. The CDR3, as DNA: TGTGCCTCAGTCTACAGGGACGTTAATTCACCCCTCCACTTT. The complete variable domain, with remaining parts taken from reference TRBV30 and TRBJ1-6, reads SQTIHQWPATLVQPVGSPLSLECTVEGTSNPNLYWYRQAAGRGLQLLFYSVGIGQISSEVPQNLSASRPQDRQFILSSKKLLLSDSGFYLCASVYRDVNSPLHFGNGTRLTVT.

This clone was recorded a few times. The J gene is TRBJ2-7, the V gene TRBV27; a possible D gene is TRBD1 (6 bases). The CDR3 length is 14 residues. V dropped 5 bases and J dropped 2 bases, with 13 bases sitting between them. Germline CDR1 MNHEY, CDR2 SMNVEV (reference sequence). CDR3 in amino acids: CASSLTGTTYEQYF. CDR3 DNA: TGTGCCAGCAGTCTTACAGGGACCACCTACGAGCAGTACTTC.

The chain's CDR3 is CASSLASGTSGTGELFF. CDR3 bases: TGTGCCAGCAGCTTAGCGAGCGGGACTAGCGGCACCGGGGAGCTGTTTTTT. This sequence joins TRBV7-6 and TRBJ2-2; 11 positions match TRBD2. The CDR3 runs 17 residues. Per germline, CDR1 SGHVS and CDR2 FNYEAQ. With 0 bases clipped from V and 4 bases from J, the junction kept 4 bases outside the gene matches.

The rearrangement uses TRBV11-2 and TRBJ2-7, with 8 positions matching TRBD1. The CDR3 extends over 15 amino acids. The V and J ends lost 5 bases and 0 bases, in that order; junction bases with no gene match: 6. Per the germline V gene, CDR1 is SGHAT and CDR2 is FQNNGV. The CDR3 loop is CASSPIRGRSYEQYF. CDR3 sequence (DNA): TGTGCCAGCAGCCCGATCAGGGGGCGCTCCTACGAGCAGTACTTC. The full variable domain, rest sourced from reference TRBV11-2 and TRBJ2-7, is EAGVAQSPRYKIIEKRQSVAFWCNPISGHATLYWYQQILGQGPKLLIQFQNNGVVDDSQLPKDRFSAERLKGVDSTLKIQPAKLEDSAVYLCASSPIRGRSYEQYFGPGTRLTVT.

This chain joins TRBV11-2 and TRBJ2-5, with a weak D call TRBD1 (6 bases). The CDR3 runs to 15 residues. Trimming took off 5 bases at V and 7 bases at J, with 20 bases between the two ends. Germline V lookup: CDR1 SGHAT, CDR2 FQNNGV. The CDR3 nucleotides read TGTGCCAGCAGCGCGCAGCCGGGACAAGGGGCGACCCAGTACTTC. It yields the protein CASSAQPGQGATQYF.

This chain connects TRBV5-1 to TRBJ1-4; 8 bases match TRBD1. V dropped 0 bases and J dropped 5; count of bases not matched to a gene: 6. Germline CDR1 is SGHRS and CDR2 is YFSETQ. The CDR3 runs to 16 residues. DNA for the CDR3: TGCGCCAGCAGCTTGGGGACCAGGGGGCGGAATGAAAAACTGTTTTTT. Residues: CASSLGTRGRNEKLFF. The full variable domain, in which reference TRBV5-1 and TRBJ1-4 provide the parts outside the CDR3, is KAGVTQTPRYLIKTRGQQVTLSCSPISGHRSVSWYQQTPGQGLQFLFEYFSETQRNKGNFPGRFSGRQFSNSRSEMNVSTLELGDSALYLCASSLGTRGRNEKLFFGSGTQLSVL.

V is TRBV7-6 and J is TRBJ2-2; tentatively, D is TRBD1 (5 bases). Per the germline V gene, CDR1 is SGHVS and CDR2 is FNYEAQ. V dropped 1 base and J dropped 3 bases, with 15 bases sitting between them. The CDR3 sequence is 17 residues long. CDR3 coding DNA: TGTGCCAGCAGCTTAGATCAGGGAAGTATGGACACCGGGGAGCTGTTTTTT. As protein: CASSLDQGSMDTGELFF. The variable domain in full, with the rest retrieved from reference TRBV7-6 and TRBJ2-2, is GAGVSQSPRYKVTKRGQDVALRCDPISGHVSLYWYRQALGQGPEFLTYFNYEAQQDKSGLPNDRFSAERPEGSISTLTIQRTEQRDSAMYRCASSLDQGSMDTGELFFGEGSRLTVL.

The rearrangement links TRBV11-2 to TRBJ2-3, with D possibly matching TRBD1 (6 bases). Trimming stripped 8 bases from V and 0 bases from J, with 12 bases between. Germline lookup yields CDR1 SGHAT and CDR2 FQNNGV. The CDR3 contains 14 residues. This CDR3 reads CASGTGTSTDTQYF. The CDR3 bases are TGTGCCAGCGGAACCGGGACAAGCACAGATACGCAGTATTTT.

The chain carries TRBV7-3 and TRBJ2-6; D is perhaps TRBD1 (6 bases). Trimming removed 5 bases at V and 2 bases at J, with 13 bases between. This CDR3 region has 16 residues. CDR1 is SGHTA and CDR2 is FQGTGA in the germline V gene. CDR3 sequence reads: CASSPSRGAGANVLTF. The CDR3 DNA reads TGTGCCAGCAGCCCGAGCAGGGGTGCTGGGGCCAACGTCCTGACTTTC.

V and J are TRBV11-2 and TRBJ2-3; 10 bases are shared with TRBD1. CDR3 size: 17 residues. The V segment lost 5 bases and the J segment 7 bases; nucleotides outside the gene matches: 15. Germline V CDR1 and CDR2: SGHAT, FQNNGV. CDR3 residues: CASSATGGRYSGNTQYF. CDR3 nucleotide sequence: TGTGCCAGCAGCGCGACAGGGGGCCGATATAGTGGGAATACGCAGTATTTT.